This T cell receptor beta chain was captured by sequencing in a study of control samples from healthy donors and cancer patients. Here immunoSEQ multiplex PCR was the method, and the copy in TCRdb shows in-frame clones only, minus some. The data contain about 69,000 clones, 75% to 90% of them singletons. This CDR3 is 15 amino acids long. The germline V gene encodes CDR1 MNHEY and CDR2 SVGEGT. Trimming removed 0 bases from V and 7 bases from J; junction bases left unmatched: 4. J is TRBJ2-1 and V is TRBV6-2 or TRBV6-3; 9 bases line up with TRBD2. The sequence was collected from a woman aged 45-65 years with lung cancer. Specimen: PBMCs. The CDR3 nucleotides are TGTGCCAGCAGTTACTCTTTAGCGGGGGAGAATGAGCAGTTCTTC. It is translated as CASSYSLAGENEQFF.